The sequence of this T cell receptor (beta chain) was determined in a study of T cell changes during pregnancy in multiple sclerosis. Assay: immunoSEQ multiplex PCR; the TCRdb copy retains only in-frame clones and omits some. The table has about 34,000 clones, around nine tenths seen once; the top ten hold about 3.8%. V was cut by 5 bases and J by 4 bases, with 12 bases left in between. This CDR3 spans 14 amino acids. Germline-derived CDR1 and CDR2 are SGHAT and FQNNGV. This chain joins TRBV11-2 and TRBJ1-3; D is undetermined. The sequence was collected from a female donor with multiple sclerosis, enrolled in a pregnancy study. The sequencing used CD8+ T cells from peripheral blood mononuclear cells, collected in the third trimester of pregnancy. The CDR3 loop reads CASSPTAGGNTIYF. CDR3 sequence (DNA): TGTGCCAGCAGCCCGACGGCGGGGGGAAACACCATATATTTT.